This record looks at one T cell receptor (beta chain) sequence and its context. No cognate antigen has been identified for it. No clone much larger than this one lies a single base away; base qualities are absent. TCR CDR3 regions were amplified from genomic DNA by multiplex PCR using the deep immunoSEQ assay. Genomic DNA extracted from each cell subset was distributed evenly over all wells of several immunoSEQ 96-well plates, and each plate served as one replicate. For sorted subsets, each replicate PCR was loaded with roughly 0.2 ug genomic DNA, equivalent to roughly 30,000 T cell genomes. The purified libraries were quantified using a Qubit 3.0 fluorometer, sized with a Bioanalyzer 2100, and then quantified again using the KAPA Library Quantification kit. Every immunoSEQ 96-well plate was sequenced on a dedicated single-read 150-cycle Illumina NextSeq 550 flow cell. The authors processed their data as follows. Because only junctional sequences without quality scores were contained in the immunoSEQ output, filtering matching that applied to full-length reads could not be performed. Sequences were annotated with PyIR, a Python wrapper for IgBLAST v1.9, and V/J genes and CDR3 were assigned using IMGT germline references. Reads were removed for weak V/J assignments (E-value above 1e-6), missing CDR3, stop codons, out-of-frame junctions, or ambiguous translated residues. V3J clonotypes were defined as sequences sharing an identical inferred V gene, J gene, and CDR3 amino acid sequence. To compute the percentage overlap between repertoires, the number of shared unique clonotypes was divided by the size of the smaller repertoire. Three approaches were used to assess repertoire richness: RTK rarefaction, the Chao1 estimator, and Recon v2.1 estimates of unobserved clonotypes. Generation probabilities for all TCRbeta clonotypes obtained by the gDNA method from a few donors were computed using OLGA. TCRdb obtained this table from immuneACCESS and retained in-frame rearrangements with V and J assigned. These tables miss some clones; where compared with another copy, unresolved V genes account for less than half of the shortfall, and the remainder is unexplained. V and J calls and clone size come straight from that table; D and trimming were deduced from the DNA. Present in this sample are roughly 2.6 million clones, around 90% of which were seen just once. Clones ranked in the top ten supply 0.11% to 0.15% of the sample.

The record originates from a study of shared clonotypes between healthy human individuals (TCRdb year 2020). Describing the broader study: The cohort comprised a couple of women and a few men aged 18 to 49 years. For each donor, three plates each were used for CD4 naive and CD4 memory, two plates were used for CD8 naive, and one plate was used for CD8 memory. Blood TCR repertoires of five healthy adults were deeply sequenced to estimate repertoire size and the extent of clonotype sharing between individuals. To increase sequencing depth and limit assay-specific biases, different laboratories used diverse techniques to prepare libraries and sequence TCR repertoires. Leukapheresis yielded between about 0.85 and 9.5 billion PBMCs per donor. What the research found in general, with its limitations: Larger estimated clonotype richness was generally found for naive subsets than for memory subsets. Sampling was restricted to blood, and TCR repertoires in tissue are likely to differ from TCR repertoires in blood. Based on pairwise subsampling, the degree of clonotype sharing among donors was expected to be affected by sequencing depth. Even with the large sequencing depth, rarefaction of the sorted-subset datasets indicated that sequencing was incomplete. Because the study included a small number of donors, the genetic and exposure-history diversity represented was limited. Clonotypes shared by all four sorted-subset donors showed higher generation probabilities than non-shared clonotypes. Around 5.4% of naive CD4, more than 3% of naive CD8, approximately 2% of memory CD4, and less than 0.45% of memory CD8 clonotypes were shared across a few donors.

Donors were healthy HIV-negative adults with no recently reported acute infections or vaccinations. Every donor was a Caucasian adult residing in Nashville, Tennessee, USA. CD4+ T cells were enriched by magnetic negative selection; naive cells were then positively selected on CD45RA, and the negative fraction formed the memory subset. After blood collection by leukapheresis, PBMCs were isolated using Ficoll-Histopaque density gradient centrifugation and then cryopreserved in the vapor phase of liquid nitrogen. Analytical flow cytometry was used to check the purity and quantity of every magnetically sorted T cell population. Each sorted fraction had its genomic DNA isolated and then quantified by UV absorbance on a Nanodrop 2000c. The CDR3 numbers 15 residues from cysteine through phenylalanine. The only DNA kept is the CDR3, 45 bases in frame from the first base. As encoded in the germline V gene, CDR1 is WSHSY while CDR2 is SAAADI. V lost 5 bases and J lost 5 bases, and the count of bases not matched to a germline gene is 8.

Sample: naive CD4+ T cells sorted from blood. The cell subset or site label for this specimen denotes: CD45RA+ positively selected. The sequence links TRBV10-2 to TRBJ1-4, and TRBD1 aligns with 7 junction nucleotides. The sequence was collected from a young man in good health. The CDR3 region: CASSWTRDRNEKLFF. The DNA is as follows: TGCGCCAGCAGTTGGACCCGGGACAGAAATGAAAAACTGTTTTTT.